This T cell receptor (beta chain) is from a study of blood T cell repertoires in COVID-19. With V trimmed by 7 bases and J by 1 base, 8 bases remained unmatched. The germline gives CDR1 SNHLY, CDR2 FYNNEI. There are 15 residues in the CDR3. Data came from immunoSEQ multiplex PCR; TCRdb stores just in-frame clones and leaves some out. The top ten hold about 5% of the sample, which has about 190,000 clones, roughly 85% seen once. Input material: peripheral blood. The chain couples TRBV2 to TRBJ1-1, with TRBD1 matching over 8 bases. The source of this sequence is a woman of 80 years or more with acute or convalescent COVID-19. The CDR3 protein is CASIPDRAPNTEAFF. The CDR3 DNA sequence: TGTGCCAGCATCCCGGACAGGGCGCCGAACACTGAAGCTTTCTTT.